This TCR beta chain was recovered during a study of blood T cell repertoires in COVID-19 (dated by TCRdb to about 2020). A note on the overall study: The collaborator samples originated in the United States, Italy and Spain and spanned the acute and convalescent phases of COVID-19. The material from the prospective study consisted of cDNA or gDNA derived from T cells, B-cell-depleted T cells, or PBMCs. Subjects who had been exposed to COVID-19, were actively infected with it, or had recovered from it provided the deeply sampled blood TCRbeta repertoires that made up the dataset. The repertoires were made available in a free public database intended to serve as a resource for research on the immune response to SARS-CoV-2. The samples were drawn from the first 160 participants of the ongoing ImmuneRACE study and from some 1,300 subjects provided by 6 global collaborators. Sample metadata almost always included a de-identified subject ID, COVID-19 status, age in years and sex. Where HLA class I and class II types were available, the types were taken from metadata supplied by the sample provider, not from assay-based typing.

With regard to this clone: There is no known antigen for this receptor. No much larger clone is present one base from it, and per-base qualities are unavailable. The same CDR3 arises from other DNA sequences in this sample as well.

TCRbeta CDR3 regions were amplified from genomic DNA using the immunoSEQ Assay, a bias-controlled multiplex PCR. In the paper's pipeline: The number of nucleated cells in each sample was estimated from the amplification of reference gene primers within the assay. Sequence reads were collapsed and filtered to measure the absolute abundance of every unique TCRbeta CDR3 rearrangement. For each sample, productive Simpson clonality was calculated as the square root of Simpson's diversity index over productive rearrangements. Imported from immuneACCESS, the table was reduced by TCRdb to in-frame sequences with V and J called. These copies leave out some clones; in studies compared against another copy, an unresolved V gene accounts for under half, and the cause of the remainder is not known. For V, J and clone size, that table is used; D and trimming come from the DNA. The sample profile shows about 150,000 clones; around 89% of them were found once. Approximately 2.8% of the sample lies in the top ten.

Collaborating institutions collected whole blood in K2EDTA tubes following their own protocols. For TCRbeta analysis, collaborators shipped samples in one of three forms: frozen whole blood, isolated PBMCs, or DNA extracted from either of those sample types. General conclusions and limits of the study: How much clinical and demographic metadata was included differed by source and by participant, and the metadata was provided uncurated.

The CDR3, cysteine through phenylalanine, is 16 amino acids long. Only the CDR3 portion is preserved as DNA: 48 bases, with reading frame beginning at the first base. V loses 0 bases of germline sequence and J loses 5 bases, and the interval between the two ends is 14 bases. According to the germline V gene (reference sequence), CDR1 reads LNHDA and CDR2 reads SQIVND. Sequencing was carried out using peripheral blood. Recombination joined TRBV19 with TRBJ1-5, with TRBD1 as a weak D call on 6 bases. The TCR sequence derives from a woman between 55 and 75 years old with active COVID-19. The CDR3 in this case is CASSIDHRERHQPQHF. The DNA sequence is TGTGCCAGTAGTATAGACCACAGGGAACGGCATCAGCCCCAGCATTTT.